This T cell receptor beta chain derives from a study of shared clonotypes between healthy human individuals. The CDR3 contains 15 residues. The germline CDR1 and CDR2 sequences are SGHNT and YYREEE (reference sequence). Trimming cost V 7 bases and J 6 bases; bases outside gene matches: 11. At a deep level, the assay was run. The method was immunoSEQ multiplex PCR; TCRdb's version includes in-frame clones alone and lacks a portion of them. Of 650,000 to 750,000 clones listed, around 72% are singletons. This clone was detected a few times. Material for sequencing was memory CD4+ T cells sorted from blood. The subset was: CD45RA-negative fraction. This chain links TRBV5-4 with TRBJ2-7, with TRBD2 matching 12 bases. The receptor was isolated from a woman in her 30s in good health. The DNA for the CDR3 is TGTGCCAGCGCCAAGACTAGCGGGAGAGGGAGCGAGCAGTACTTC. It is translated as CASAKTSGRGSEQYF.